One sample yielded the 29 T cell receptor beta chains listed below, sequenced in a study of cytomegalovirus exposure and HLA in healthy donors. PCR involved 60 Vbeta and 13 Jbeta primers. Assay used: immunoSEQ multiplex PCR; TCRdb lists only in-frame clones, some missing. Of tens of thousands of clones detected, roughly 78% appear once; the ten largest clones hold almost 4.5%. Specimen: PBMCs. The receptors here all came from a man aged 35 to 55 in good health and CMV-seronegative.

This clone was seen only once. The rearrangement uses TRBV10-3 and TRBJ2-1; TRBD1 aligns across 7 bases. CDR3 size: 11 residues. Per the germline V gene, CDR1 is ENHRY and CDR2 is SYGVKD. The junction had 4 bases not matched to a gene; V was cut back by 10 bases and J by 7 bases. CDR3 in DNA: TGTGCCACACAACAGGGGAATGAGCAGTTCTTC. Its protein product is CATQQGNEQFF.

V gene TRBV7-2 combines with J gene TRBJ2-7, with 11 bases lining up with TRBD2. CDR3 size: 18 residues. Germline CDR1 SGHTA, CDR2 FQGNSA. The V gene end was trimmed by 1 base and the J gene end by 0 bases; junction bases not matched to a gene: 8. The CDR3 reads CASSLGPSGTSGSYEQYF. The CDR3 DNA is TGTGCCAGCAGCTTAGGCCCCTCCGGGACTAGCGGCTCCTACGAGCAGTACTTC.

This clone was counted a few times. This rearrangement joins TRBV7-3 to TRBJ2-7; perhaps TRBD2 as D (5 bases). With 0 bases removed from V and 9 bases from J, the gap between germline ends came to 12 bases. Germline loops: CDR1 SGHTA, CDR2 FQGTGA. The CDR3 totals 13 residues. The CDR3: CASSLTGTSGQYF. CDR3 DNA sequence: TGTGCCAGCAGCTTAACCGGAACCAGCGGGCAGTACTTC.

The J gene is TRBJ2-2, the V gene TRBV7-3, with no clear D. The CDR3 sequence is 13 residues long. Trimming cost V 1 base and J 4 bases, with 4 bases left between them. CDR1 is SGHTA and CDR2 is FQGTGA in the germline V gene. CDR3 region: CASSLMSTGELFF. CDR3 DNA: TGTGCCAGCAGCTTAATGAGCACCGGGGAGCTGTTTTTT.

The rearrangement links TRBV19 to TRBJ1-5; TRBD1 aligns across 9 bases. Germline V lookup: CDR1 LNHDA, CDR2 SQIVND (reference sequence). The CDR3 has 15 amino acids. After removal of 3 bases from V and 1 base from J, the junction contained 1 base not matched to a gene. CDR3 DNA: TGTGCCAGTAGTATGGACAGGGGCAGCAATCAGCCCCAGCATTTT. As protein: CASSMDRGSNQPQHF.

This chain connects TRBV28 to TRBJ2-3; weak D call: TRBD2 (5 bases). V lost 1 base and J lost 4, with 12 bases in between. The CDR3 is 15 amino acids. Germline CDR1 is MDHEN and CDR2 is SYDVKM. CDR3 coding DNA: TGTGCCAGCAGTTTATCAGCCTCCGGGGCAGATACGCAGTATTTT. Its protein is CASSLSASGADTQYF.

The chain joins TRBV6-6 to TRBJ2-5; 9 bases are shared with TRBD2. With the DNA end fitting TRBJ2-7 better, the J assignment may be wrong. Germline CDR1 is MNHNY and CDR2 is SVGAGI (reference sequence). The CDR3 loop spans 16 amino acids. CDR3 DNA: TGTGCCAGCAGGGATAGCGGGGGAAAGAGCTCCTACGAGCAGTACTTC. This encodes CASRDSGGKSSYEQYF.

V and J are TRBV28 and TRBJ1-5; unclear D gene. The CDR3 is 15 amino acids. Germline lookup yields CDR1 MDHEN and CDR2 SYDVKM. V lost 6 bases to trimming and J lost 0 bases, with 12 bases between them. The CDR3 spells CASRTLGGSNQPQHF. In nucleotides, the CDR3 is TGTGCCAGCAGGACTCTAGGTGGTAGCAATCAGCCCCAGCATTTT.

The chain recombines TRBV7-9 with TRBJ2-4; 12 bases align to TRBD1. This CDR3 contains 16 residues. V was pared by 0 bases and J by 7 bases, with 4 bases of the junction left unmatched. The V gene's germline CDR1 is SEHNR and CDR2 FQNEAQ (reference sequence). CDR3 DNA sequence: TGTGCCAGCAGCTTAGCGGGGACAGGGGGCGGGAACATTCAGTACTTC. Its protein is CASSLAGTGGGNIQYF. Based on the CDR3 plus reference TRBV7-9 and TRBJ2-4, the full variable domain is DTGVSQNPRHKITKRGQNVTFRCDPISEHNRLYWYRQTLGQGPEFLTYFQNEAQLEKSRLLSDRFSAERPKGSFSTLEIQRTEQGDSAMYLCASSLAGTGGGNIQYFGAGTRLSVL.

The gene calls are TRBV27 and TRBJ2-2; TRBD2 matches at 7 bases. The CDR3 spans 15 residues. CDR1 is MNHEY and CDR2 is SMNVEV in the germline V gene (reference sequence). The V and J ends lost 6 bases and 5 bases, in that order; junction bases with no gene match: 9. The CDR3 here is CASSPGRGKTGELFF. The CDR3 region has the DNA TGTGCCAGCAGCCCGGGGCGGGGGAAAACCGGGGAGCTGTTTTTT.

J is TRBJ2-1 and V is TRBV4-2; no reliable D call. V was shortened by 4 bases and J by 8 bases, with 12 bases between the two germline ends. There are 13 residues in the CDR3. Germline assignment: CDR1 LGHNA and CDR2 YNFKEQ. The CDR3: CASSPIARDEQFF. The CDR3 DNA follows: TGTGCCAGCAGCCCGATAGCTCGCGATGAGCAGTTCTTC.

The rearrangement joins TRBV4-1 to TRBJ2-1; D uncertain. The V gene lost 2 bases and the J gene lost 6 bases, with 11 bases spanning the gap. There are 14 residues in the CDR3. CDR1 MGHRA and CDR2 YSYEKL come from the germline V gene. The CDR3 DNA sequence: TGCGCCAGCAGCCAATTAATATTGAGCAATGAGCAGTTCTTC. This gives the protein CASSQLILSNEQFF.

This chain links TRBV7-2 with TRBJ2-5, with 11 nucleotides matching TRBD1. The CDR3 runs 15 residues. The germline gives CDR1 SGHTA, CDR2 FQGNSA. Trimming took 6 bases from V and 5 from J; bases not matched to a gene: 8. The DNA for the CDR3 is TGTGCCAGCAGTGGACAGGGGGCAGGCGTCGAGACCCAGTACTTC. Protein product: CASSGQGAGVETQYF.

The table lists this clone with a few counts. The chain has TRBV7-2 and TRBJ2-1; D remains unclear. Trimming removed 5 bases at V and 8 bases at J, with 7 bases between. The germline V gene encodes CDR1 SGHTA and CDR2 FQGNSA. The CDR3 runs to 11 residues. The CDR3 is CASSPVHEQFF. As DNA, the CDR3 is TGTGCCAGCAGCCCCGTCCATGAGCAGTTCTTC.

The chain recombines TRBV5-1 with TRBJ2-2; D is undetermined. This CDR3 spans 12 amino acids. V dropped 3 bases and J dropped 6 bases, with 6 bases sitting between them. From germline, CDR1 is SGHRS and CDR2 YFSETQ. CDR3 in DNA: TGCGCCAGCAGCTGGAGCCCCGGGGAGCTGTTTTTT. This sequence encodes CASSWSPGELFF.

This clone was seen a handful of times. V usage is TRBV28 and J usage is TRBJ2-1; 7 bases match TRBD2. V was clipped by 6 bases and J by 5 bases; unmatched bases: 4. The CDR3 extends over 13 amino acids. The germline V gene encodes CDR1 MDHEN and CDR2 SYDVKM. Written as DNA, the CDR3 is TGTGCCAGCAGGAGAGGGAGGGACAATGAGCAGTTCTTC. Translated, it gives CASRRGRDNEQFF.

The chain is built from TRBV7-9 and TRBJ2-7; TRBD2 matches 14 bases. Germline V gives CDR1 SEHNR, CDR2 FQNEAQ (reference sequence). With V trimmed by 1 base and J by 4 bases, 6 bases remained unmatched. This CDR3 has 17 residues. The CDR3 reads CASSLGGTSGRVYEQYF. CDR3 nucleotide sequence: TGTGCCAGCAGCTTAGGAGGGACTAGCGGGAGAGTATACGAGCAGTACTTC.

This clone has a single count. DNA of the CDR3: TGCAGCGGCCGACTTAGACAGGGTCTCGAGCAGTACTTC. This sequence encodes CSGRLRQGLEQYF. The genes are TRBV29-1 and TRBJ2-7; TRBD1 matches at 7 bases. From germline, CDR1 is SQVTM and CDR2 ANQGSEA. J gave up 6 bases and V 7 bases, and 12 bases lay outside the gene matches. This CDR3 contains 13 residues.

The J gene is TRBJ2-3, the V gene TRBV4-1; 9 bases map to TRBD2. Germline V CDR1 and CDR2: MGHRA, YSYEKL. The CDR3 contains 13 residues. With V trimmed by 3 bases and J by 13 bases, 8 bases remained unmatched. The CDR3 is CASSQILAGVEYF. CDR3 nucleotides: TGCGCCAGCAGCCAGATTTTAGCGGGAGTTGAGTATTTT.

In this sample, this clone is medium-sized. The chain joins TRBV14 to TRBJ2-3, with D perhaps TRBD2 (6 bases). V was clipped by 8 bases and J by 4 bases, with 10 bases between them. CDR3 length: 12 amino acids. Per the germline V gene, CDR1 is SGHDN and CDR2 is FVKESK. Written as DNA, the CDR3 is TGTGCCAGCTTCCGGGAGCCAGATACGCAGTATTTT. Translating it yields CASFREPDTQYF.

This clone has a single count. The V call is TRBV27, the J call TRBJ2-7, with 8 bases lining up with TRBD2. This CDR3 has 14 amino acids. V was clipped by 1 base and J by 3 bases; unmatched bases: 2. Germline lookup yields CDR1 MNHEY and CDR2 SMNVEV (reference sequence). CDR3 region: CASSLFSGGYEQYF. The DNA of the CDR3 is TGTGCCAGCAGTTTATTCAGCGGGGGCTACGAGCAGTACTTC.

This chain uses TRBV5-3 with TRBJ2-2; possibly TRBD2 for D (5 bases). TRBV5-3 is designated an ORF whose function remains uncertain. Trimming removed 1 base at V and 1 base at J, with 11 bases between. The CDR3 consists of 16 residues. CDR3 residues: CARSLSPGRNTGELFF. The CDR3 DNA reads as TGTGCCAGAAGCTTGTCCCCGGGGAGGAACACCGGGGAGCTGTTTTTT.

The V and J genes are TRBV27 and TRBJ1-2, with a tentative D call TRBD1 (6 bases). This CDR3 is 13 amino acids long. The germline V gene has CDR1 MNHEY and CDR2 SMNVEV (reference sequence). Trimming stripped 6 bases from V and 10 bases from J, with 18 bases between. Here the CDR3 reads CASRKRQASDYTF. CDR3 coding DNA: TGTGCCAGCAGAAAAAGACAGGCAAGCGACTACACCTTC.

The chain recombines TRBV7-9 with TRBJ2-3; D might be TRBD1 (5 bases). Trimming left V 5 bases short and J 2 bases short, with 17 bases between. Germline assignment: CDR1 SEHNR and CDR2 FQNEAQ (reference sequence). The CDR3 extends over 16 amino acids. This CDR3 reads CASSTARVLDTDTQYF. The CDR3 nucleotides are TGTGCCAGCAGCACAGCCAGGGTTTTGGACACAGATACGCAGTATTTT.

V gene TRBV4-3 combines with J gene TRBJ2-5, with 7 nucleotides matching TRBD2. This CDR3 is 17 amino acids long. The J segment lost 4 bases and the V segment lost 0 bases, leaving 11 bases of the junction unmatched. The germline CDR1 and CDR2 sequences are LGHNA and YSLEER. The CDR3 region has the DNA TGCGCCAGCAGCCAAGATCGGGCGGGAGATGGTGGAGAGACCCAGTACTTC. This encodes CASSQDRAGDGGETQYF.

This clone has only one observation. The chain is built from TRBV7-9 and TRBJ2-2; D perhaps matches TRBD1 (7 bases). V was trimmed by 2 bases and J by 4 bases, leaving 23 bases between them. Germline loops: CDR1 SEHNR, CDR2 FQNEAQ (reference sequence). This CDR3 has 19 residues. CDR3 nucleotides: TGTGCCAGCAGCTTATCGGCGGCGGGACAGATTAAGGGCACCGGGGAGCTGTTTTTT. This codes for CASSLSAAGQIKGTGELFF.

This rearrangement joins TRBV18 to TRBJ2-5, with a possible D match to TRBD2 (6 bases). Germline V gene sequence: CDR1 KGHSH, CDR2 LQKENI. V gave up 4 bases and J gave up 5 bases, with 11 bases separating them. The CDR3 contains 13 residues. CDR3 sequence reads: CASSQGRGETQYF. Here the CDR3 DNA reads TGTGCCAGCTCACAGGGCCGGGGGGAGACCCAGTACTTC.

The rearrangement links TRBV2 to TRBJ2-6, with D perhaps TRBD1 (6 bases). Trimming shortened V by 3 bases and J by 1 base, and 10 bases separated the two germline ends. Germline V gene lookup returns CDR1 SNHLY and CDR2 FYNNEI. This CDR3 has 16 residues. The CDR3 bases are TGTGCCAGCAGTGATCCACAGGGATCTGGGGCCAACGTCCTGACTTTC. It yields the protein CASSDPQGSGANVLTF.

The gene calls are TRBV5-4 and TRBJ2-7, with 12 bases aligning to TRBD2. Per the germline V gene, CDR1 is SGHNT and CDR2 is YYREEE (reference sequence). The CDR3 has 15 residues. Unmatched junction bases numbered 6, after V lost 4 bases and J lost 4 bases. CDR3 DNA: TGTGCCAGCAGCGTAACCGGGACTAGCGGGTACGAGCAGTACTTC. As protein: CASSVTGTSGYEQYF.